This TCR beta chain was profiled in a study of OX40 agonist ivuxolimab in advanced cancers. Sequenced by immunoSEQ multiplex PCR; TCRdb stores in-frame clones only, minus some. The sample includes about 70,000 clones, roughly 87% of them seen just once. Germline V gene lookup returns CDR1 SGHRS and CDR2 YFSETQ. The CDR3 runs 16 residues. The ends were cut back, 1 base at V and 0 bases at J, with 14 bases in the middle. Sequenced material: CD4+ or CD8+ T cells sorted from blood, taken in a trial of the OX40 agonist ivuxolimab. The chain uses TRBV5-1 and TRBJ2-7; no definite D call. The source is an adult with an advanced solid tumor such as melanoma, head and neck, liver or kidney cancer. The chain's CDR3 is CASSLIPGRSSYEQYF. The CDR3 nucleotides read TGCGCCAGCAGCTTGATTCCGGGCAGAAGCTCCTACGAGCAGTACTTC.